These T cell receptor beta chains were read from a single sample in a study of shared clonotypes between healthy human individuals. This table comes from immunoSEQ multiplex PCR, and its TCRdb copy is limited to in-frame clones, with some not included. The table shows roughly 2,000,000 clones, with over 85% occurring only once. Sequencing used naive CD8+ T cells sorted from blood. These receptors all stem from a man between 18 and 29 years old in good health. Both conserved end residues are part of each CDR3. The D gene is left open where the match is weak. Rows give clone size only sometimes, using once, few, many, or a class for an expanded clone.

cdr3_nt cdr3_aa d_call j_call v_call clone_size
TGTGCCAGCAGTGAAAGGGGCCAGCCCCAGCATTTT CASSERGQPQHF NA TRBJ1-5 TRBV6-1 NA
TGTGCCAGCAGTTTGAGTGCGGTGGTCTACGAGCAGTACTTC CASSLSAVVYEQYF NA TRBJ2-7 TRBV27 NA
TGCAGCGTTGAAGAGTTGCGGACAGGTAGCTCCTACGAGCAGTACTTC CSVEELRTGSSYEQYF TRBD1 TRBJ2-7 TRBV29-1 NA
TGTGCCACCAGCAGAGATAACGGCGAGCAGTACTTC CATSRDNGEQYF NA TRBJ2-7 TRBV15 NA
TGCAGCGTTGAACGGGAGGGTGATGAAGCTTTCTTT CSVEREGDEAFF NA TRBJ1-1 TRBV29-1 NA
TGTGCCAGCTCCTTTTCAGGGGGCTCCATCTCCTACGAGCAGTACTTC CASSFSGGSISYEQYF TRBD1 TRBJ2-7 TRBV28 NA
TGTGCCAGTAGTATGATCGGGGACAGGCCCGACTCCTACGAGCAGTACTTC CASSMIGDRPDSYEQYF TRBD1 TRBJ2-7 TRBV19 NA
TGTGCCAGTAGTATAGGGTTGGACACCGGGGAGCTGTTTTTT CASSIGLDTGELFF NA TRBJ2-2 TRBV19 NA
TGTGCCATCAGTGACGGGGCTAGCGGGGGATACTACGAGCAGTACTTC CAISDGASGGYYEQYF TRBD2 TRBJ2-7 TRBV10-3 NA
TGCGCCAGCAGCCAAGCGTGGAGGGGGCTCAATCAGCCCCAGCATTTT CASSQAWRGLNQPQHF TRBD1 TRBJ1-5 TRBV4-3 NA
TGTGCCTGGAGTGCAGAAAAACTGTTTTTT CAWSAEKLFF NA TRBJ1-4 TRBV30 NA
TGTGCCAGCAGTCAATTTAGCGTGGGGGGGGGTACGCAGTATTTT CASSQFSVGGGTQYF TRBD2 TRBJ2-3 TRBV27 NA
TGTGCCAGCGGGCTGGGGGGGGCTGAAAAACTGTTTTTT CASGLGGAEKLFF NA TRBJ1-4 TRBV7-8 once
TGTGCCAGCACCGAGGGGTCGACGAGCTCCTATAATTCACCCCTCCACTTT CASTEGSTSSYNSPLHF NA TRBJ1-6 TRBV7-6 NA
TGTGCCAGCAGTTTCCAGCCGACAGGGGTGGCGTACGAGCAGTACTTC CASSFQPTGVAYEQYF TRBD1 TRBJ2-7 TRBV27 NA
TGTGCCAGCAGCCCCTTCGGGAGTTCTGCCTACGAGCAGTACTTC CASSPFGSSAYEQYF NA TRBJ2-7 TRBV9 once
TGTGCCAGCAGTTTCTCCGGGGGCGCAGATACGCAGTATTTT CASSFSGGADTQYF NA TRBJ2-3 TRBV28 NA
TGTGCCACCTACCCTGAGGGGGAGGAGGGCTACACCTTC CATYPEGEEGYTF NA TRBJ1-2 TRBV6-1 few
TGTGCCAGCAGTCTCGGAAGGGGGAACACTGAAGCTTTCTTT CASSLGRGNTEAFF NA TRBJ1-1 TRBV6-5 NA
TGTGCCAGCAGCCAATTGTCCGGGGGTCATGTGGAGCTGTTTTTT CASSQLSGGHVELFF NA TRBJ2-2 TRBV14 NA
TGTGCCAGCAGGGTTGGGGTTGTCCATGAAAAACTGTTTTTT CASRVGVVHEKLFF NA TRBJ1-4 TRBV6-6 NA
TGCGCCAGCAGCTCGGACAGGGGGGACGGCGAGCAGTACTTC CASSSDRGDGEQYF TRBD1 TRBJ2-7 TRBV5-1 NA
TGTGCCAGCTCACCCTCGGACAGGAGAGAGACCCAGTACTTC CASSPSDRRETQYF TRBD1 TRBJ2-5 TRBV18 NA
TGTGCCAGCAGTTCGGCGGGGCACACCGGGGAGCTGTTTTTT CASSSAGHTGELFF NA TRBJ2-2 TRBV6-5 NA
TGTGCCAGCAGCTTAAAGACTGGGGACTGGGGAATTAAAGAGACCCAGTACTTC CASSLKTGDWGIKETQYF NA TRBJ2-5 TRBV7-6 NA
TGTGCCAGCAGCTTTGGAAGACTGAGCGCCTACGAGCAGTACTTC CASSFGRLSAYEQYF NA TRBJ2-7 TRBV7-9 NA
TGTGCCATCAGTGGACCGTATGTAGAGGAAACAAATACGCAGTATTTT CAISGPYVEETNTQYF NA TRBJ2-3 TRBV10-3 NA
TGTGCCAGCAGCGAAGGACTAGCGGGATTCGTGCCGTACAATGAGCAGTTCTTC CASSEGLAGFVPYNEQFF TRBD2 TRBJ2-1 TRBV7-9 NA
TGTGCCAGCAGTCCACTCGGAGCGGGAGCATGGAATGAGCAGTTCTTC CASSPLGAGAWNEQFF TRBD2 TRBJ2-1 TRBV6-6 once
TGTGCCAGCAGTTGGGACCCCTCCAATGAGCAGTTCTTC CASSWDPSNEQFF NA TRBJ2-1 TRBV6-6 NA
TGTGCCAGCAGCGCCGGGAAAAGATACTTGGAGACCCAGTACTTC CASSAGKRYLETQYF NA TRBJ2-5 TRBV13 NA
TGTGCCAGCCTCCCCGGGGCAGGGGTCTCCTACGAGCAGTACTTC CASLPGAGVSYEQYF NA TRBJ2-7 TRBV5-5 NA
TGTGCCAGCAGCTTACCGGACAGGGTAGGCGAGCAGTACTTC CASSLPDRVGEQYF TRBD1 TRBJ2-7 TRBV7-2 NA
TGTGCCAGCAAGAGGGGCGCCGATGGCTACACCTTC CASKRGADGYTF NA TRBJ1-2 TRBV7-9 NA
TGTGCCAGCAGCTTAGTAGGGCGGGAGAGCATGGAGACCCAGTACTTC CASSLVGRESMETQYF TRBD2 TRBJ2-5 TRBV11-2 NA
TGTGCCACCAGCAGAGATCTAGGACAAGAGAGTTTCCAAGAGACCCAGTACTTC CATSRDLGQESFQETQYF NA TRBJ2-5 TRBV15 NA
TGCAGCGTTGACGTCGGGGGGACACAAGAGACCCAGTACTTC CSVDVGGTQETQYF NA TRBJ2-5 TRBV29-1 NA
TGTGCCAGCAGACGGAGTGCTCGGGAGAGGGTCACAGATACGCAGTATTTT CASRRSARERVTDTQYF NA TRBJ2-3 TRBV7-8 NA
TGTGCCAGCAGCTCTCCGGGACAGCTGAACACTGAAGCTTTCTTT CASSSPGQLNTEAFF TRBD1 TRBJ1-1 TRBV7-9 once
TGTGCCAGCAGTTCCATAGACAGGCTGAGCACCGGGGAGCTGTTTTTT CASSSIDRLSTGELFF NA TRBJ2-2 TRBV28 NA
TGCGCCAGCAGCTTGTGGACAGGGGTGGACTATGGCTACACCTTC CASSLWTGVDYGYTF TRBD1 TRBJ1-2 TRBV5-1 few
TGTGCCAGCAGCTTAGGGACAGGAGGTTTTAAGGTCTCAGAAGGCTACACCTTC CASSLGTGGFKVSEGYTF TRBD1 TRBJ1-2 TRBV7-9 NA
TGTGCCGCCGGGGACTTGGAGCAGTACTTC CAAGDLEQYF NA TRBJ2-7 TRBV7-9 NA
TGCGCCAGCAGCCAAGAAGGGGGCTATGGCTACACCTTC CASSQEGGYGYTF NA TRBJ1-2 TRBV4-1 once
TGTGCCAGCAGCCGTGACGCGGGACAAGCCTACAATGAGCAGTTCTTC CASSRDAGQAYNEQFF NA TRBJ2-1 TRBV13 NA
TGTGCCAGCAGTAGGGGAATTCTGGGATACAATGAGCAGTTCTTC CASSRGILGYNEQFF NA TRBJ2-1 TRBV27 NA
TGTGCCAGCAGCAAAGAGAGGGGTTACTACAATGAGCAGTTCTTC CASSKERGYYNEQFF NA TRBJ2-1 TRBV21-1 NA
TGTGCCAGTAGTATTGTAAGGGGGGATCAGCCCCAGCATTTT CASSIVRGDQPQHF NA TRBJ1-5 TRBV19 once
TGTGCCAGCTCACCAGATACGCAGTATTTT CASSPDTQYF NA TRBJ2-3 TRBV18 NA
TGTGCCAGCAGTTACCTGGGCGGTACCTACGAGCAGTACTTC CASSYLGGTYEQYF NA TRBJ2-7 TRBV6-5 few